Listed below are T cell receptor beta chains from one sample, sequenced in a study of molecular identifiers for immune sequencing clone quantification. TCRdb re-derived calls from the PCR reads in MiXCR, one entry per CDR3 protein. Of more than 250,000 distinct CDR3 sequences in the sample, around 21% were seen once. The sequencing sample was made of naive CD8+ T cells from blood, with Jurkat cell RNA spiked in. These receptors were obtained from a human donor in good health. Some libraries in this study had Jurkat cell RNA spiked in. Each CDR3 is given with its conserved first and last residue. The D gene is left open where the match is weak. Only some rows state a clone size, as once, few, many or a class for expanded clones.

TRBV4-1,TRBJ2-7,NA,NA,11,TGCGCCGGCAGCCAGGGTTACGAGCAGTACTTC,CAGSQGYEQYF
TRBV6-5,TRBJ2-1,many,NA,15,TGTGCCAGCAGTTACCCTGGCAGGGGCGGCAATGAGCAGTTCTTC,CASSYPGRGGNEQFF
TRBV7-6,TRBJ2-3,many,NA,12,TGTGCCAGCCGGACTGGGACAGATACGCAGTATTTT,CASRTGTDTQYF
TRBV7-9,TRBJ1-1,many,NA,13,TGTGCCGGCAGTGGGCCGACGAACACTGAAGCTTTCTTT,CAGSGPTNTEAFF
TRBV29-1,TRBJ2-7,many,NA,12,TGCAGCGTTGAAGATGGGGGCTACGAGCAGTACTTC,CSVEDGGYEQYF
TRBV4-2,TRBJ1-1,many,NA,15,TGTGCCAGCAGCCAAATGGAGGGCATGAACACTGAAGCTTTCTTT,CASSQMEGMNTEAFF
TRBV7-2,TRBJ2-3,many,TRBD2,16,TGTGCCAGCAGCACGGGACTAGCGGGGAGCACAGATACGCAGTATTTT,CASSTGLAGSTDTQYF
TRBV29-1,TRBJ2-3,many,TRBD2,18,TGCAGCGGCGTGATCTTAGTAGCGGGGGGACCTTTCACAGATACGCAGTATTTT,CSGVILVAGGPFTDTQYF
TRBV28,TRBJ2-7,many,TRBD1,15,TGTGCCAGCAGGACCGGGACAGGGACTCTCTACGAGCAGTACTTC,CASRTGTGTLYEQYF
TRBV29-1,TRBJ2-7,many,TRBD2,14,TGCAGCGTTGATTTGGCTAGCGGGGGTTACGAGCAGTACTTC,CSVDLASGGYEQYF